The 14 T cell receptor beta chains presented below share a single source sample, sequenced in a study of beta chain features in type 1 diabetes. Study results and limitations: Shorter TCRB CDR3s, moderately but significantly so, marked every one of the four CD4+ subsets in Type 1 diabetes patients.

The antigens of these receptors remain unknown. Expressed TCRB transcripts were sequenced, since all the RNA that had been isolated was reverse transcribed. Repertoires were generated with immunoSEQ multiplex PCR, while TCRdb's copy carries only in-frame clones and drops some. The repertoire holds some 360,000 clones, with roughly 9.8% as singletons. Sequencing was carried out using central memory CD4+ T cells from blood. These receptors came from a young man with type 1 diabetes.

This clone was counted ten times or more. The genes are TRBV5-6 and TRBJ1-5; no definite D call. The ends were cut back, 3 bases at V and 5 bases at J, with 12 bases in the middle. In germline, CDR1 is SGHDT, CDR2 YYEEEE. This CDR3 is built from 14 residues. This chain's CDR3 is CASSYWQADQPQHF. The CDR3 bases are TGTGCCAGCAGCTACTGGCAGGCTGATCAGCCCCAGCATTTT.

This chain connects TRBV7-9 to TRBJ1-1, with D maybe TRBD1 (5 bases). V lost 9 bases, J lost 2 bases, and 13 bases lay in between. The CDR3 covers 13 residues. Germline V gene data show CDR1 as SEHNR and CDR2 as FQNEAQ (reference sequence). CDR3 residues: CASSRQGNTEAFF. Written as DNA, the CDR3 is TGTGCCAGTTCACGCCAGGGAAACACTGAAGCTTTCTTT.

Only a few counts were recorded for this clone. This chain uses TRBV6-5 with TRBJ2-3, with 8 bases matching TRBD2. The CDR3 contains 15 residues. The V and J ends lost 5 bases and 0 bases, in that order; junction bases with no gene match: 4. Germline values: CDR1 MNHEY, CDR2 SVGAGI. CDR3 in amino acids: CASSLAGYSTDTQYF. The CDR3 DNA is TGTGCCAGCAGTCTAGCGGGCTACAGCACAGATACGCAGTATTTT.

In its sample, this clone was seen a few times. The CDR3 here is CASGKGTEAFF. The CDR3 region has the DNA TGTGCCAGCGGTAAGGGCACTGAAGCTTTCTTT. The chain employs TRBV14 and TRBJ1-1, with unresolved D. Germline loops: CDR1 SGHDN, CDR2 FVKESK. CDR3 length equals 11 residues. Trimming removed 8 bases at V and 4 bases at J, with 8 bases between.

This clone showed up many times. V is TRBV19 and J is TRBJ1-1; 8 nucleotides agree with TRBD1. The CDR3 is 14 residues long. Trimming took 5 bases from V and 4 from J; bases not matched to a gene: 6. Germline loops: CDR1 LNHDA, CDR2 SQIVND (reference sequence). As DNA, the CDR3 is TGTGCCAGTAGTGACAGGGGCCGGGGCACTGAAGCTTTCTTT. Amino acid sequence: CASSDRGRGTEAFF.

This clone occurred a few times. The V gene is TRBV27, the J gene TRBJ2-6, with D possibly being TRBD2 (5 bases). The CDR3 runs to 15 residues. Germline CDR1 is MNHEY and CDR2 is SMNVEV (reference sequence). V was trimmed by 5 bases and J by 2 bases, leaving 10 bases between them. The CDR3 DNA sequence: TGTGCCAGCAGTCGCCCCGGGACTGGGGCCAACGTCCTGACTTTC. It yields the protein CASSRPGTGANVLTF.

The chain carries TRBV6-1 and TRBJ2-1; TRBD2 agrees at 13 bases. This CDR3 region has 16 residues. In germline, CDR1 is MNHNS, CDR2 SASEGT. Trimming took 1 base from V and 4 from J; bases not matched to a gene: 1. CDR3 bases: TGTGCCAGCAGTGAAGTACTAGCGGGAGGGTACAATGAGCAGTTCTTC. Protein: CASSEVLAGGYNEQFF.

This clone was picked up a small number of times. The CDR3 here is CASSQTGVDTQYF. In nucleotides, the CDR3 is TGTGCCAGCAGCCAAACAGGGGTAGATACGCAGTATTTT. The V and J genes are TRBV7-9 and TRBJ2-3, with 7 bases matching TRBD1. J was trimmed by 5 bases and V by 5 bases; bases with no gene match: 4. This CDR3 has 13 residues. The germline gives CDR1 SEHNR, CDR2 FQNEAQ (reference sequence).

The chain carries TRBV15 and TRBJ2-1, with D perhaps TRBD1 (6 bases). Between the trimmed V and J ends, which lost 4 bases and 9 bases, there was a span of 13 bases. This CDR3 has 13 residues. Germline CDR1 and CDR2: LNHNV and YYDKDF (reference sequence). CDR3: CATSIRTASEQFF. CDR3 coding DNA: TGTGCCACCAGCATCAGGACAGCAAGTGAGCAGTTCTTC.

V usage is TRBV27 and J usage is TRBJ2-7; TRBD2 agrees at 8 bases. Germline values: CDR1 MNHEY, CDR2 SMNVEV (reference sequence). V gave up 7 bases and J gave up 6 bases; unmatched junction bases: 5. The CDR3 loop spans 12 amino acids. CDR3 nucleotide sequence: TGTGCCAGCAAACGGGAGGGCCGCGAGCAGTACTTC. Translation: CASKREGREQYF.

The rearrangement uses TRBV5-4 and TRBJ2-7; D is undetermined. Looked up from germline, CDR1 is SGHNT and CDR2 is YYREEE (reference sequence). Between the trimmed V and J ends, which lost 0 bases and 0 bases, there was a span of 4 bases. This CDR3 spans 13 amino acids. CDR3 coding DNA: TGTGCCAGCAGCTTGGCGAGCTCCTACGAGCAGTACTTC. Translating gives CASSLASSYEQYF.

The chain is built from TRBV27 and TRBJ2-2; TRBD2 agrees at 7 bases. Unmatched junction bases numbered 10, after V lost 6 bases and J lost 3 bases. The CDR3 is 16 residues long. Germline assignment: CDR1 MNHEY and CDR2 SMNVEV (reference sequence). The DNA of the CDR3 is TGTGCCAGCAGATGGGGTGGGCTAGCGGACACCGGGGAGCTGTTTTTT. Translated, it gives CASRWGGLADTGELFF.

The genes are TRBV4-1 and TRBJ2-7; D unclear. Trimming took 2 bases from V and 4 from J, leaving 15 bases between them. Germline CDR1 is MGHRA and CDR2 is YSYEKL. There are 15 residues in the CDR3. CDR3 protein: CASSQTTGTVYEQYF. The CDR3 bases are TGCGCCAGCAGCCAAACCACGGGCACCGTATACGAGCAGTACTTC.

The V call is TRBV2, the J call TRBJ2-7; 12 bases agree with TRBD1. The trim removed 8 bases at V and 6 bases at J, leaving 8 bases unmatched. The CDR3 is 14 amino acids. The V gene's germline CDR1 is SNHLY and CDR2 FYNNEI. The CDR3 protein is CASGEGQGATEQYF. Here the CDR3 DNA reads TGTGCCAGCGGCGAGGGACAGGGGGCGACCGAGCAGTACTTC.